This T cell receptor beta chain is drawn from a study of human T cells and chemical hapten exposure (dated by TCRdb to the early 2020s). Some background on the complete study: For sensitization, 2% DPC in acetone was applied to an approximately 2 cm by approximately 2 cm area of upper inner arm skin. Libraries were pooled for sequencing, and variation in per-sample TCR yields was attributed mainly to small differences in library volumes within the pool. For every blood RNA sample, sequencing covered both the TCR alpha and TCR beta chains. About 28 alopecia patients gave blood for TCR sequencing at one to four time points (pre-sensitization, 2, 6 and 24 weeks). This study followed changes in the peripheral blood TCR repertoire in vivo during primary and secondary sensitization of alopecia patients to the hapten diphenylcyclopropenone (DPC). The mostly female patient cohort included alopecia areata with under or over 50% scalp involvement, alopecia totalis and alopecia universalis. Weekly therapeutic DPC doses were additionally applied to the scalp of patients throughout the approximately 25-week study period. Patch testing was done on the upper back using Finn chambers containing 0.01% DPC, and results were scored after 6 days according to International Contact Dermatitis Research Group standards. Blood was sampled from patients pre-sensitization (week 0) and at 2, 6 and about 24 weeks after DPC sensitization. Study-level results and caveats: Repeated subsampling changed both the strength of the expansion versus patch-test correlation and the threshold at which the correlation became significant. The number of TCRs above 1 in 1000 frequency did not change with DPC sensitization; there was no evidence of global repertoire structure alterations. Because every patient had alopecia, a presumed autoimmune disease, the patients' immune response might differ from that of healthy individuals. Patch test score was positively correlated with the number of PT1 expanded TCRs, with significance at thresholds 8, 16 and 32 but not at 4. Significantly more large CDR3 similarity clusters were formed by expanded TCRs than by pre-sensitization or healthy control sets, consistent with antigen-driven responses.

Library preparation was by RACE. Instrument on record: NextSeq 500. During library preparation, unique molecular identifiers were attached to individual cDNA molecules so that TCRs could be counted quantitatively and reproducibly. In the original analysis: The median number of TCRs per sample was around 100,000, ranging from roughly 20,000 to 700,000. V, J and CDR3 annotation of the TCR reads was carried out using the Decombinator software suite. Every sample was subsampled to the same number of TCRs (28,000) for the PS versus PT1 abundance plots. TCRs were defined as expanded if absent before sensitization and observed at least eight times at the 2-week time point. Clones were called with MiXCR by TCRdb after fastp trimmed the public reads at Q25, and only in-frame beta chains were retained. One record per CDR3 amino acid sequence lists the most common genes and DNA. For this entry, the V and J calls and clone size follow TCRdb and not the study's own pipeline. The sample records under 40,000 distinct CDR3 sequences, 10% of which are singletons. Clones ranked in the top ten supply 27% of the sample.

Sample time point, as interpreted from the label and publication: pre-sensitization, week 0. The treatment or condition label, read with the paper, signifies: therapeutic diphenylcyclopropenone sensitization with weekly scalp DPC. Total RNA was isolated from unfractionated whole blood collected in Tempus Blood RNA tubes. At each patch-test visit, blood was drawn before the patch test was applied. Eligible patients were aged 18 to 70, diagnosed with alopecia, deemed suitable for DPC therapy, and excluded if pregnant. The germline ends are 8 bases apart after V is trimmed by 5 bases and J by 7 bases. For CDR1 and CDR2, the germline V gene (reference sequence) lists SEHNR and FQNEAQ. The CDR3 spans 11 residues, from the cysteine through the phenylalanine. Kept here is only the CDR3 DNA, which spans 33 bases and is read in frame from base 1. In its sample, this clonotype was seen many times. The antigen this receptor binds is unknown. No per-base quality is available; no much larger clone lies one base away.

Recombination linked TRBV7-9 to TRBJ1-1, with the D gene uncertain. The TCR originated in a man in his forties or fifties with alopecia areata. Some clones in this sample may be carry-over from other donors' samples. The input for sequencing was whole blood, taken in connection with sensitization to the hapten diphenylcyclopropenone (DPC). The CDR3 sequence is CASSAQVEAFF. In nucleotides, the sequence is TGTGCCAGCAGCGCCCAGGTTGAAGCTTTCTTT.